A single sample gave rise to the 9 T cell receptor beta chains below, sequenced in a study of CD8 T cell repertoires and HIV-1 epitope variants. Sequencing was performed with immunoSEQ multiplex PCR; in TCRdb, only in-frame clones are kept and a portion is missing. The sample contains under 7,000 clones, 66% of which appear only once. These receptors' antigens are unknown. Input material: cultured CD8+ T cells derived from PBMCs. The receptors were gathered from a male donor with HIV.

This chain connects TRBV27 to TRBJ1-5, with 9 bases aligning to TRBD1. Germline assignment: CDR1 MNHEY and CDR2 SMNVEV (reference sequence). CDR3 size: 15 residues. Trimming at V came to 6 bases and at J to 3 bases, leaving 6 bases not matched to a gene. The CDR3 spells CASRSGQGDNQPQHF. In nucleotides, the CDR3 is TGTGCCAGCAGATCGGGACAGGGTGACAATCAGCCCCAGCATTTT.

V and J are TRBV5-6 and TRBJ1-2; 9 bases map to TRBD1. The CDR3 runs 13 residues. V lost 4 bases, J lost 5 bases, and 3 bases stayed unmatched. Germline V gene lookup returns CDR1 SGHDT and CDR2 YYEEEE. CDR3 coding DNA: TGTGCCAGCAGCACTGGACAGGGGTATGGCTACACCTTC. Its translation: CASSTGQGYGYTF. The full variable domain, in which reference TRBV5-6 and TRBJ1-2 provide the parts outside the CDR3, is DAGVTQSPTHLIKTRGQQVTLRCSPKSGHDTVSWYQQALGQGPQFIFQYYEEEERQRGNFPDRFSGHQFPNYSSELNVNALLLGDSALYLCASSTGQGYGYTFGSGTRLTVV.

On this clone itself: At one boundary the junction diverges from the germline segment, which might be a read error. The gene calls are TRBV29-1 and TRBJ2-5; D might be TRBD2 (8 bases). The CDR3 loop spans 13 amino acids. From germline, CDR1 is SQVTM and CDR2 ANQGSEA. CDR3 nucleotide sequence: TGCAGCGTGTGGGGCGCGGGGGGACAGACCCAGCACTTC. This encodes CSVWGAGGQTQHF. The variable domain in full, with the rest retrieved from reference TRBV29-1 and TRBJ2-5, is SAVISQKPSRDICQRGTSLTIQCQVDSQVTMMFWYRQQPGQSLTLIATANQGSEATYESGFVIDKFPISRPNLTFSTLTVSNMSPEDSSIYLCSVWGAGGQTQHFGPGTRLLVL.

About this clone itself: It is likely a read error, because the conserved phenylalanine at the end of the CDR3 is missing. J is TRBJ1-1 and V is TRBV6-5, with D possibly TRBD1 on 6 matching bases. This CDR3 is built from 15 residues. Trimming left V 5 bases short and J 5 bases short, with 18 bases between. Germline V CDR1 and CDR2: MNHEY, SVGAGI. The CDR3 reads CASSRQTGLRTEAFL. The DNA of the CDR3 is TGTGCCAGCAGTCGACAAACAGGGCTACGAACTGAAGCTTTCCTT.

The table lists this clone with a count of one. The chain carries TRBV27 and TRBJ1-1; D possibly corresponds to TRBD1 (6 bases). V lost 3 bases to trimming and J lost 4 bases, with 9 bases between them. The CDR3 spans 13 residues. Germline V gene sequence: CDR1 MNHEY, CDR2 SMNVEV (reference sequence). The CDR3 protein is CASSLAGATEAFF. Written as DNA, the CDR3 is TGTGCCAGCAGTTTGGCAGGGGCCACTGAAGCTTTCTTT.

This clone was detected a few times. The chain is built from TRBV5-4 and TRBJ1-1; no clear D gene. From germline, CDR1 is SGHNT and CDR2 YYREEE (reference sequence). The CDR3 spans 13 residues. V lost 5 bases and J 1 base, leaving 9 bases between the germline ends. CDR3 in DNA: TGTGCCAGCAGGGTACAGCCGAACACTGAAGCTTTCTTT. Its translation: CASRVQPNTEAFF.

The CDR3 here is CASSVGALYEQYF. DNA for the CDR3: TGTGCCAGTAGTGTGGGAGCTCTCTACGAGCAGTACTTC. This chain connects TRBV19 to TRBJ2-5; D possibly corresponds to TRBD2 (5 bases). With the DNA end fitting TRBJ2-7 better, the J assignment may be wrong. CDR1 is LNHDA, CDR2 SQIVND, per germline (reference sequence). The CDR3 extends over 13 amino acids.

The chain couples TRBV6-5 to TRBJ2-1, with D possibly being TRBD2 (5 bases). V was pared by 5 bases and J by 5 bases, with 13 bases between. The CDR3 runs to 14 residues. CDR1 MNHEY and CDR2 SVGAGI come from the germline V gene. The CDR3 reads CASSRTLYNNEQFF. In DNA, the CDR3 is TGTGCCAGCAGTAGGACTCTTTACAACAATGAGCAGTTCTTC.

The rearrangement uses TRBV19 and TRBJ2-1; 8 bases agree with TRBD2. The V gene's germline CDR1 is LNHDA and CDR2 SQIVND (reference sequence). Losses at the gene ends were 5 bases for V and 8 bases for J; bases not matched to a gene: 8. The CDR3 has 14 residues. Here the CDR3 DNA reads TGTGCCAGTAGTTCCGGGACTAGATTCGATGAGCAGTTCTTC. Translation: CASSSGTRFDEQFF.